These 32 T cell receptor beta chains were all obtained from the same sample, sequenced in a study of T cells and Merkel cell carcinoma outcomes. Method: immunoSEQ multiplex PCR; TCRdb's copy keeps in-frame clones and lacks some. Among 12,000 to 15,000 clones listed, roughly 92% were seen once. Sequenced material: tumor tissue from Merkel cell carcinoma. The receptors shown here come from a human donor with Merkel cell carcinoma.

This clone was recorded once. J is TRBJ2-7 and V is TRBV18, with 14 bases fitting TRBD2. The germline V gene has CDR1 KGHSH and CDR2 LQKENI. The CDR3 contains 16 residues. V lost 3 bases and J lost 7; bases outside the gene matches: 8. As DNA, the CDR3 is TGTGCCAGCTCACCGCAGGGACTAGCGGGAGCGCGGGAGCAGTACTTC. Protein sequence: CASSPQGLAGAREQYF.

The genes are TRBV6-6 and TRBJ1-1; 8 nucleotides align to TRBD1. Germline assignment: CDR1 MNHNY and CDR2 SVGAGI (reference sequence). V trimming: 6 bases; J trimming: 0 bases; junction bases outside the gene matches: 6. The CDR3 is 15 residues long. As DNA, the CDR3 is TGTGCCAGCAGAGAGCCCAGGGGGCTGAACACTGAAGCTTTCTTT. Translated, it gives CASREPRGLNTEAFF.

The sample holds one count of this clone. The chain links TRBV5-6 to TRBJ2-7; 7 nucleotides align to TRBD2. The CDR3 length is 13 residues. V lost 4 bases, J lost 2 bases, and 3 bases stayed unmatched. The germline CDR1 and CDR2 sequences are SGHDT and YYEEEE. The CDR3 DNA follows: TGTGCCAGCAGCCGGACTAGGACCTACGAGCAGTACTTC. Encoded protein: CASSRTRTYEQYF.

This clone was seen only once. The chain combines TRBV7-2 with TRBJ1-1, with 8 bases that match TRBD1. The CDR3 extends over 15 amino acids. The trim removed 5 bases at V and 1 base at J, leaving 6 bases unmatched. Germline V gene data show CDR1 as SGHTA and CDR2 as FQGNSA. The CDR3 sequence: CASSPTGTGNTEAFF. Here the CDR3 DNA reads TGTGCCAGCAGCCCTACCGGGACAGGGAACACTGAAGCTTTCTTT.

The rearrangement links TRBV14 to TRBJ2-3, with D perhaps matching TRBD2 (5 bases). This CDR3 region has 16 residues. CDR1 SGHDN and CDR2 FVKESK come from the germline V gene. V gave up 0 bases and J gave up 5 bases, with 15 bases separating them. CDR3 DNA: TGTGCCAGCAGCCAAGATCGTGGCGGGCCCGGAGATACGCAGTATTTT. Protein product: CASSQDRGGPGDTQYF.

The rearrangement links TRBV4-3 to TRBJ2-7; TRBD1 aligns across 10 bases. The CDR3 has 16 residues. Trimming took 0 bases from V and 4 from J; bases not matched to a gene: 6. Germline values: CDR1 LGHNA, CDR2 YSLEER. Written as DNA, the CDR3 is TGCGCCAGCAGCCAAGACCCGGCGGGACAGGGGTACGAGCAGTACTTC. Its protein product is CASSQDPAGQGYEQYF.

The genes are TRBV5-4 and TRBJ1-6; the D is unclear. This CDR3 is 12 amino acids long. V lost 7 bases and J lost 3, with 5 bases in between. CDR1 and CDR2 (germline): SGHNT, YYREEE (reference sequence). The CDR3 DNA sequence: TGTGCCAGCGGGTACTATAATTCACCCCTCCACTTT. The encoded protein is CASGYYNSPLHF. The full variable domain, in which reference TRBV5-4 and TRBJ1-6 provide the parts outside the CDR3, is ETGVTQSPTHLIKTRGQQVTLRCSSQSGHNTVSWYQQALGQGPQFIFQYYREEENGRGNFPPRFSGLQFPNYSSELNVNALELDDSALYLCASGYYNSPLHFGNGTRLTVT.

A single count supports this clone. V usage is TRBV12-5 and J usage is TRBJ2-5, with D hard to call. Germline V gives CDR1 LGHNT, CDR2 FRNRAP. CDR3 size: 14 residues. V was pared by 2 bases and J by 5 bases, with 12 bases between. The CDR3 nucleotides read TGTGCTAGTGGTTTGAATTCTAGGAAGGAGACCCAGTACTTC. This sequence encodes CASGLNSRKETQYF.

V gene TRBV5-4 combines with J gene TRBJ1-1; D is undetermined. Germline lookup yields CDR1 SGHNT and CDR2 YYREEE (reference sequence). V was shortened by 0 bases and J by 1 base, with 7 bases between the two germline ends. The CDR3 is 14 residues long. CDR3 sequence reads: CASSLDGSNTEAFF. In DNA, the CDR3 is TGTGCCAGCAGCTTGGATGGTTCGAACACTGAAGCTTTCTTT.

The chain has TRBV18 and TRBJ2-7, with a tentative D call TRBD2 (6 bases). The CDR3 has 12 amino acids. From germline, CDR1 is KGHSH and CDR2 LQKENI. Deletions cut 6 bases from V and 8 bases from J, with 14 bases between. This chain's CDR3 is CASSLPGDKQYF. The CDR3 DNA follows: TGTGCCAGCTCCCTTCCGGGAGATAAGCAGTACTTC. Full variable domain (outside the CDR3, taken from reference TRBV18 and TRBJ2-7): NAGVMQNPRHLVRRRGQEARLRCSPMKGHSHVYWYRQLPEEGLKFMVYLQKENIIDESGMPKERFSAEFPKEGPSILRIQQVVRGDSAAYFCASSLPGDKQYFGPGTRLTVT.

With regard to this clone: It is unclear where the CDR3 begins or ends on the DNA, so no DNA is shown, and the CDR3 is as TCRdb lists it. This chain connects TRBV19 to TRBJ1-2. Termini included, the CDR3 measures 15 amino acids. CDR1 and CDR2 (germline): LNHDA, SQIVND (reference sequence). The CDR3 protein is CASSTSVGGIYGYTF.

The rearrangement links TRBV5-1 to TRBJ1-2; D not resolved. The ends were cut back, 0 bases at V and 3 bases at J, with 9 bases in the middle. The CDR3 is made up of 14 amino acids. In germline, CDR1 is SGHRS, CDR2 YFSETQ. The CDR3 reads CASSLDRPYYGYTF. CDR3 bases: TGCGCCAGCAGCTTGGACCGACCGTACTATGGCTACACCTTC.

This chain uses TRBV7-9 with TRBJ1-2, with D unclear. CDR1 and CDR2 from the germline V gene are SEHNR and FQNEAQ (reference sequence). The CDR3 is made up of 13 amino acids. V lost 5 bases and J lost 6, with 13 bases in between. Here the CDR3 reads CASSPAMRHGYTF. CDR3 DNA: TGTGCCAGCAGCCCCGCGATGAGACATGGCTACACCTTC.

The gene calls are TRBV9 and TRBJ2-5; tentatively, D is TRBD2 (6 bases). Trimming pared 0 bases from V and 2 bases from J, leaving 14 bases between. The length of the CDR3 is 16 residues. Germline CDR1 reads SGDLS; CDR2 reads YYNGEE. The CDR3 loop is CASSVGLGSPQETQYF. CDR3 sequence (DNA): TGTGCCAGCAGCGTAGGACTAGGCTCACCTCAAGAGACCCAGTACTTC. Based on the CDR3 plus reference TRBV9 and TRBJ2-5, the full variable domain is DSGVTQTPKHLITATGQRVTLRCSPRSGDLSVYWYQQSLDQGLQFLIQYYNGEERAKGNILERFSAQQFPDLHSELNLSSLELGDSALYFCASSVGLGSPQETQYFGPGTRLLVL.

The chain links TRBV6-5 to TRBJ2-3, with D possibly matching TRBD2 (6 bases). V was pared by 2 bases and J by 6 bases, with 12 bases between. From germline, CDR1 is MNHEY and CDR2 SVGAGI. The CDR3 covers 14 residues. The DNA of the CDR3 is TGTGCCAGCAGTTACCTTAGCGGATTGGATACGCAGTATTTT. Its translation is CASSYLSGLDTQYF.

This sequence joins TRBV4-3 and TRBJ1-1, with no clear D. V lost 0 bases and J lost 1, with 6 bases in between. Germline assignment: CDR1 LGHNA and CDR2 YSLEER. The CDR3 is 14 amino acids. CDR3 protein: CASSQDSANTEAFF. Here the CDR3 DNA reads TGCGCCAGCAGCCAAGACTCCGCGAACACTGAAGCTTTCTTT.

The chain uses TRBV7-3 and TRBJ2-1; D uncertain. The germline gives CDR1 SGHTA, CDR2 FQGTGA. The CDR3 extends over 15 amino acids. Trimming took off 7 bases at V and 8 bases at J, with 21 bases between the two ends. The CDR3 sequence is CASNYRPGLSHEQFF. In nucleotides, the CDR3 is TGTGCCAGCAACTATCGCCCGGGTTTATCCCATGAGCAGTTCTTC. Full variable domain (outside the CDR3, taken from reference TRBV7-3 and TRBJ2-1): GAGVSQTPSNKVTEKGKYVELRCDPISGHTALYWYRQSLGQGPEFLIYFQGTGAADDSGLPNDRFFAVRPEGSVSTLKIQRTERGDSAVYLCASNYRPGLSHEQFFGPGTRLTVL.

V is TRBV5-4 and J is TRBJ1-1; no clear D. CDR1 and CDR2 (germline): SGHNT, YYREEE (reference sequence). Trimming cost V 4 bases and J 1 base, with 11 bases left between them. This CDR3 is 14 amino acids long. The CDR3 sequence: CASSPTAQNTEAFF. The CDR3 nucleotides are TGTGCCAGCAGCCCCACCGCCCAGAACACTGAAGCTTTCTTT.

CDR3 sequence (DNA): TGTGCCAGCAGTGAACAGGGAGCACTCTATGGCTACACCTTC. Protein product: CASSEQGALYGYTF. V and J are TRBV2 and TRBJ1-2; a possible D gene is TRBD1 (5 bases). There are 14 residues in the CDR3. V lost 2 bases to trimming and J lost 4 bases, with 11 bases between them. Germline V gene lookup returns CDR1 SNHLY and CDR2 FYNNEI.

The rearrangement uses TRBV7-9 and TRBJ2-3; no definite D call. Trimming pared 1 base from V and 3 bases from J, leaving 2 bases between. The CDR3 runs 12 residues. Germline V gene data show CDR1 as SEHNR and CDR2 as FQNEAQ (reference sequence). The CDR3 coding sequence is TGTGCCAGCAGCTTAGGTACAGATACGCAGTATTTT. This translates into CASSLGTDTQYF.

This clone was picked up a small number of times. The rearrangement joins TRBV20-1 to TRBJ1-2, with D unclear. The CDR3 is made up of 11 amino acids. Per the germline V gene, CDR1 is DFQATT and CDR2 is SNEGSKA (reference sequence). Trimming left V 1 base short and J 8 bases short, with 8 bases between. The CDR3, as DNA: TGCAGTGCTAGAGGTACTTTCGGCTACACCTTC. Translating gives CSARGTFGYTF.

V usage is TRBV29-1 and J usage is TRBJ2-5, with TRBD1 identical over 9 bases. Losses at the gene ends were 6 bases for V and 5 bases for J; bases not matched to a gene: 13. In germline, CDR1 is SQVTM, CDR2 ANQGSEA. The CDR3 spans 15 residues. CDR3 in amino acids: CSVAGTGLFQETQYF. The CDR3 nucleotides are TGCAGCGTAGCCGGGACAGGGCTTTTTCAGGAGACCCAGTACTTC.

This chain joins TRBV4-2 and TRBJ2-3, with TRBD2 matching 8 bases. The trim removed 5 bases at V and 0 bases at J, leaving 4 bases unmatched. The CDR3 is 15 amino acids. From germline, CDR1 is LGHNA and CDR2 YNFKEQ. Here the CDR3 reads CASSDSGASTDTQYF. In DNA, the CDR3 is TGTGCCAGCAGCGATAGCGGGGCAAGCACAGATACGCAGTATTTT.

The chain joins TRBV4-1 to TRBJ2-4; D is uncertain. The V gene lost 1 base and the J gene lost 2 bases, with 9 bases spanning the gap. Germline CDR1 is MGHRA and CDR2 is YSYEKL. The CDR3 spans 15 residues. The CDR3 here is CASSQGSGPKNIQYF. The CDR3 DNA sequence: TGCGCCAGCAGCCAAGGATCCGGGCCCAAAAACATTCAGTACTTC.

As DNA, the CDR3 is TGTGCCAGTAGTTACACTGCAACTAATGAAAAACTGTTTTTT. Residues: CASSYTATNEKLFF. J is TRBJ1-4 and V is TRBV19, with unresolved D. The CDR3 runs to 14 residues. Germline CDR1 is LNHDA and CDR2 is SQIVND (reference sequence). The V end lost 5 bases, the J end lost 0 bases, and 7 bases lay between the germline ends.

The chain combines TRBV7-8 with TRBJ1-5, with D perhaps TRBD1 (5 bases). The CDR3 length is 13 residues. Trimming removed 3 bases at V and 8 bases at J, with 11 bases between. In germline, CDR1 is SGHVS, CDR2 FQNEAQ. The CDR3 sequence: CASSFSPGEPQHF. CDR3 DNA sequence: TGTGCCAGCAGCTTCTCTCCGGGGGAGCCCCAGCATTTT.

The V and J genes are TRBV18 and TRBJ1-3, with D perhaps TRBD1 (5 bases). Trimming cost V 0 bases and J 2 bases, with 8 bases left between them. Germline V gene lookup returns CDR1 KGHSH and CDR2 LQKENI. This CDR3 is 15 amino acids long. The CDR3 here is CASSPPGAPGNTIYF. The CDR3 DNA sequence: TGTGCCAGCTCACCACCAGGGGCTCCTGGAAACACCATATATTTT.

The chain uses TRBV29-1 and TRBJ1-5, with D hard to call. This CDR3 is 12 amino acids long. From germline, CDR1 is SQVTM and CDR2 ANQGSEA. Trimming shortened V by 5 bases and J by 7 bases, and 12 bases separated the two germline ends. The DNA of the CDR3 is TGCAGCGTTCGAGGTGCGGGACAGCCCCAGCATTTT. This codes for CSVRGAGQPQHF.

This rearrangement joins TRBV30 to TRBJ1-1; 9 positions agree with TRBD1. The CDR3 covers 13 residues. V dropped 1 base and J dropped 11; count of bases not matched to a gene: 8. CDR1 and CDR2 from the germline V gene are GTSNPN and SVGIG (reference sequence). The chain's CDR3 is CAWSGGTGLMAFF. The CDR3 DNA sequence: TGTGCCTGGAGTGGGGGGACAGGGCTTATGGCTTTCTTT.

The V gene is TRBV4-3, the J gene TRBJ1-6, with D possibly being TRBD1 (5 bases). From germline, CDR1 is LGHNA and CDR2 YSLEER. V was shortened by 2 bases and J by 9 bases, with 14 bases between the two germline ends. The CDR3 contains 15 residues. The CDR3: CASSQLGAWASPLHF. CDR3 DNA: TGCGCCAGCAGCCAACTCGGGGCCTGGGCTTCACCCCTCCACTTT.

The chain combines TRBV9 with TRBJ1-5; D is ambiguous. The CDR3 covers 13 residues. Germline CDR1 SGDLS, CDR2 YYNGEE. Trimming cost V 3 bases and J 5 bases, with 9 bases left between them. This CDR3 reads CASSANTDQPQHF. Here the CDR3 DNA reads TGTGCCAGCAGCGCCAACACGGATCAGCCCCAGCATTTT.

Regarding this clone: One end of the junction is discordant with germline, which a read error may explain. This chain links TRBV18 with TRBJ1-2, with no clear D. The CDR3 loop spans 11 amino acids. CDR1 is KGHSH, CDR2 LQKENI, per germline. DNA of the CDR3: TGTGCCAGCGAAGGCAGCTATGGCAACACCTTC. This sequence encodes CASEGSYGNTF.